This entry lists 32 T cell receptor beta chains sequenced from one sample in a study of blood T cell repertoires in COVID-19. The data were produced by immunoSEQ multiplex PCR, yet TCRdb's version contains in-frame clones alone and is incomplete. The repertoire holds hundreds of thousands of clones, with around nine tenths as singletons. Sequencing input: peripheral blood. The receptors originated from a woman in her sixties or seventies with COVID-19, enrolled during active disease.

The chain couples TRBV12-3 or TRBV12-4 to TRBJ2-1; TRBD2 matches 8 bases. CDR3 length equals 12 residues. V was clipped by 7 bases and J by 4 bases; unmatched bases: 0. CDR3 loop: CASTGGYNEQFF. The CDR3 DNA sequence: TGTGCCAGCACGGGGGGGTACAATGAGCAGTTCTTC.

This clone has a single count. The chain links TRBV24-1 to TRBJ2-3, with 10 bases that match TRBD1. Germline CDR1 is KGHDR and CDR2 is SFDVKD. The CDR3 is 15 residues long. Trimming took 9 bases from V and 4 from J; bases not matched to a gene: 9. Here the CDR3 DNA reads TGTGCCACCTCGCCGGGACAGGGGTCACCAGATACGCAGTATTTT. It specifies CATSPGQGSPDTQYF.

The V gene is TRBV28, the J gene TRBJ2-7, with 7 bases lining up with TRBD1. The V segment lost 5 bases and the J segment 4 bases; nucleotides outside the gene matches: 8. Germline-derived CDR1 and CDR2 are MDHEN and SYDVKM. The CDR3 spans 14 residues. Here the CDR3 DNA reads TGTGCCAGCAGTCCAGGGGGAATCTTGTACGAGCAGTACTTC. As protein: CASSPGGILYEQYF.

This clone appeared a few times. The V and J genes are TRBV10-3 and TRBJ1-1; maybe TRBD1 (5 bases). Germline-derived CDR1 and CDR2 are ENHRY and SYGVKD. Trimming took off 7 bases at V and 2 bases at J, with 11 bases between the two ends. The CDR3 covers 13 residues. DNA for the CDR3: TGTGCCATCAATCCGACAGTAAACACTGAAGCTTTCTTT. It specifies CAINPTVNTEAFF.

The chain couples TRBV28 to TRBJ2-7; 9 nucleotides line up with TRBD1. The germline gives CDR1 MDHEN, CDR2 SYDVKM. The CDR3 extends over 14 amino acids. Trimming removed 3 bases from V and 2 bases from J; junction bases left unmatched: 2. For the CDR3, the DNA is TGTGCCAGCAGTTTCGGGACAGGGCCCTACGAGCAGTACTTC. Translated, it gives CASSFGTGPYEQYF.

This sequence joins TRBV5-6 and TRBJ1-6, with no clear D. The CDR3 consists of 15 residues. V dropped 3 bases and J dropped 0 bases, with 7 bases sitting between them. CDR1 and CDR2 from the germline V gene are SGHDT and YYEEEE. The CDR3 sequence: CASSSVGSYNSPLHF. CDR3 in DNA: TGTGCCAGCAGCTCCGTCGGCTCCTATAATTCACCCCTCCACTTT.

This clone was seen a single time. V gene TRBV28 combines with J gene TRBJ1-6; D remains ambiguous. The V end lost 2 bases, the J end lost 10 bases, and 9 bases lay between the germline ends. This CDR3 is 13 amino acids long. Per the germline V gene, CDR1 is MDHEN and CDR2 is SYDVKM. In DNA form, the CDR3 reads TGTGCCAGCAGTTTAACTATCTACTCACCCCTCCACTTT. Protein product: CASSLTIYSPLHF. The full variable domain, rest sourced from reference TRBV28 and TRBJ1-6, is DVKVTQSSRYLVKRTGEKVFLECVQDMDHENMFWYRQDPGLGLRLIYFSYDVKMKEKGDIPEGYSVSREKKERFSLILESASTNQTSMYLCASSLTIYSPLHFGNGTRLTVT.

This chain links TRBV30 with TRBJ2-5, with 8 bases that match TRBD1. The CDR3 consists of 13 residues. J was trimmed by 5 bases and V by 4 bases; bases with no gene match: 6. The V gene's germline CDR1 is GTSNPN and CDR2 SVGIG (reference sequence). CDR3 in amino acids: CAWNRGATETQYF. The CDR3, as DNA: TGTGCCTGGAACAGGGGGGCCACGGAGACCCAGTACTTC. Full variable domain (missing parts from reference TRBV30 and TRBJ2-5): SQTIHQWPATLVQPVGSPLSLECTVEGTSNPNLYWYRQAAGRGLQLLFYSVGIGQISSEVPQNLSASRPQDRQFILSSKKLLLSDSGFYLCAWNRGATETQYFGPGTRLLVL.

The rearrangement uses TRBV10-3 and TRBJ1-1, with D hard to call. CDR1 is ENHRY, CDR2 SYGVKD, per germline. This CDR3 spans 14 amino acids. The V gene lost 10 bases and the J gene lost 0 bases, with 15 bases spanning the gap. The CDR3 here is CATLLTEVNTEAFF. The CDR3 coding sequence is TGTGCCACGTTGCTGACGGAGGTGAACACTGAAGCTTTCTTT.

This clone appeared a few times. The chain recombines TRBV29-1 with TRBJ1-1; D unresolved. The CDR3 length is 11 residues. Germline V gene sequence: CDR1 SQVTM, CDR2 ANQGSEA. The germline V and J ends were trimmed by 3 bases and 5 bases, with 7 bases remaining between them. CDR3 in DNA: TGCAGCGTTGATTTTGTAACTGAAGCTTTCTTT. Translated, it gives CSVDFVTEAFF. Full variable domain (outside the CDR3, taken from reference TRBV29-1 and TRBJ1-1): SAVISQKPSRDICQRGTSLTIQCQVDSQVTMMFWYRQQPGQSLTLIATANQGSEATYESGFVIDKFPISRPNLTFSTLTVSNMSPEDSSIYLCSVDFVTEAFFGQGTRLTVV.

The rearrangement links TRBV27 to TRBJ2-7; D is undetermined. Deletions cut 7 bases from V and 3 bases from J, with 10 bases between. CDR3 length equals 12 residues. CDR1 is MNHEY, CDR2 SMNVEV, per germline (reference sequence). CDR3: CASTAKNYEQYF. In nucleotides, the CDR3 is TGTGCCAGCACCGCGAAAAACTACGAGCAGTACTTC.

The chain carries TRBV9 and TRBJ2-3; 14 nucleotides line up with TRBD2. Germline V gives CDR1 SGDLS, CDR2 YYNGEE. The CDR3 contains 16 residues. V lost 4 bases, J lost 4 bases, and 5 bases stayed unmatched. The CDR3 sequence: CASSLGTSGGADTQYF. In DNA, the CDR3 is TGTGCCAGCAGCTTAGGGACTAGCGGGGGAGCAGATACGCAGTATTTT.

This clone was observed a few times. The V call is TRBV28, the J call TRBJ2-7, with D maybe TRBD1 (6 bases). The CDR3 covers 12 residues. Looked up from germline, CDR1 is MDHEN and CDR2 is SYDVKM. V lost 6 bases to trimming and J lost 13 bases, with 19 bases between them. The CDR3 reads CASSRMPGHTYF. Written as DNA, the CDR3 is TGTGCCAGCAGCAGGATGCCGGGACACACATACTTC. The full variable domain, rest sourced from reference TRBV28 and TRBJ2-7, is DVKVTQSSRYLVKRTGEKVFLECVQDMDHENMFWYRQDPGLGLRLIYFSYDVKMKEKGDIPEGYSVSREKKERFSLILESASTNQTSMYLCASSRMPGHTYFGPGTRLTVT.

The chain has TRBV12-3 or TRBV12-4 and TRBJ2-7; the D gene is possibly TRBD2 (5 bases). V gave up 5 bases and J gave up 6 bases, with 14 bases separating them. This CDR3 comprises 13 residues. DNA of the CDR3: TGTGCCAGCAGTCTACGGGGTTCCGGCGAGCAGTACTTC. Translation gives CASSLRGSGEQYF.

V and J are TRBV28 and TRBJ1-2; TRBD1 matches 10 bases. V lost 5 bases to trimming and J lost 2 bases; unmatched junction nucleotides: 5. The CDR3 is 15 residues long. CDR1 and CDR2 from the germline V gene are MDHEN and SYDVKM. CDR3 protein: CASSPSGQGNYGYTF. The CDR3 coding sequence is TGTGCCAGCAGTCCATCGGGACAGGGGAACTATGGCTACACCTTC.

The V call is TRBV24-1, the J call TRBJ1-2, with 10 bases identical to TRBD1. There are 15 residues in the CDR3. The J segment lost 8 bases and the V segment lost 5 bases, leaving 10 bases of the junction unmatched. Germline CDR1 reads KGHDR; CDR2 reads SFDVKD. Here the CDR3 DNA reads TGTGCCACCAGTGGCAGACCTGGACAGGGGGACGGCTACACCTTC. It encodes CATSGRPGQGDGYTF.

The DNA for the CDR3 is TGTGCCAGCAGCTTATCGGCAGGGAGGGAAGAAAAACTGTTTTTT. Amino acid sequence: CASSLSAGREEKLFF. The J gene is TRBJ1-4, the V gene TRBV7-9; tentative D call: TRBD1 (5 bases). This CDR3 has 15 amino acids. Trimming stripped 2 bases from V and 8 bases from J, with 15 bases between. Germline CDR1 and CDR2: SEHNR and FQNEAQ (reference sequence).

This chain uses TRBV5-6 with TRBJ1-2; 7 nucleotides agree with TRBD1. Unmatched junction bases numbered 13, after V lost 4 bases and J lost 4 bases. The germline V gene encodes CDR1 SGHDT and CDR2 YYEEEE. The CDR3 loop spans 16 amino acids. As DNA, the CDR3 is TGTGCCAGCAGCGCGACCGGGACAGTCGATTTCTATGGCTACACCTTC. It specifies CASSATGTVDFYGYTF. Based on the CDR3 plus reference TRBV5-6 and TRBJ1-2, the full variable domain is DAGVTQSPTHLIKTRGQQVTLRCSPKSGHDTVSWYQQALGQGPQFIFQYYEEEERQRGNFPDRFSGHQFPNYSSELNVNALLLGDSALYLCASSATGTVDFYGYTFGSGTRLTVV.

V is TRBV9 and J is TRBJ2-7; a possible D gene is TRBD1 (5 bases). V was cut by 0 bases and J by 3 bases, with 10 bases left in between. Looked up from germline, CDR1 is SGDLS and CDR2 is YYNGEE. The CDR3 extends over 14 amino acids. The CDR3 reads CASSVDDRFYEQYF. The CDR3 bases are TGTGCCAGCAGCGTAGATGACAGATTCTACGAGCAGTACTTC.

The chain is built from TRBV7-2 and TRBJ1-5; no clear D gene. V lost 0 bases and J 9 bases, leaving 9 bases between the germline ends. Germline CDR1 SGHTA, CDR2 FQGNSA. There are 13 residues in the CDR3. The CDR3 spells CASSLAGFPPQHF. The CDR3 coding sequence is TGTGCCAGCAGCTTAGCCGGGTTCCCGCCCCAGCATTTT.

The chain couples TRBV24-1 to TRBJ2-2; D not resolved. The V gene's germline CDR1 is KGHDR and CDR2 SFDVKD. V was cut by 8 bases and J by 2 bases, with 11 bases left in between. The CDR3 consists of 14 residues. The CDR3 spells CATMPRRNTGELFF. The CDR3 region has the DNA TGTGCCACCATGCCCAGGCGTAACACCGGGGAGCTGTTTTTT.

The chain uses TRBV2 and TRBJ1-3; D remains ambiguous. Per the germline V gene, CDR1 is SNHLY and CDR2 is FYNNEI. V was clipped by 4 bases and J by 4 bases, with 2 bases between them. This CDR3 spans 11 amino acids. The CDR3, as DNA: TGTGCCAGCAGTGTAGGAAACACCATATATTTT. It encodes CASSVGNTIYF. Looking up the rest from reference TRBV2 and TRBJ1-3 gives the full variable domain: EPEVTQTPSHQVTQMGQEVILRCVPISNHLYFYWYRQILGQKVEFLVSFYNNEISEKSEIFDDQFSVERPDGSNFTLKIRSTKLEDSAMYFCASSVGNTIYFGEGSWLTVV.

The chain is built from TRBV9 and TRBJ2-5, with 10 bases fitting TRBD1. J was trimmed by 5 bases and V by 4 bases; bases with no gene match: 11. The CDR3 extends over 16 amino acids. Germline V gene sequence: CDR1 SGDLS, CDR2 YYNGEE. CDR3 sequence reads: CASSSLWGQGTETQYF. CDR3 nucleotides: TGTGCCAGCAGCTCCCTTTGGGGACAGGGGACCGAGACCCAGTACTTC.

Concerning this clone itself: Other DNA sequences within the sample encode an identical CDR3. The gene calls are TRBV12-3 or TRBV12-4 and TRBJ1-1; D not resolved. Trimming left V 3 bases short and J 2 bases short, with 7 bases between. This CDR3 region has 13 residues. In DNA form, the CDR3 reads TGTGCCAGCAGTTTGGCAAGAAACACTGAAGCTTTCTTT. Translation gives CASSLARNTEAFF.

The chain combines TRBV5-1 with TRBJ2-5; perhaps TRBD2 as D (7 bases). Trimming pared 4 bases from V and 5 bases from J, leaving 21 bases between. In germline, CDR1 is SGHRS, CDR2 YFSETQ. This CDR3 contains 16 residues. The chain's CDR3 is CASSPGLWGGRETQYF. The CDR3 coding sequence is TGCGCCAGCAGCCCAGGACTCTGGGGGGGGCGCGAGACCCAGTACTTC.

The chain carries TRBV19 and TRBJ1-3, with 9 nucleotides matching TRBD1. Germline V gene sequence: CDR1 LNHDA, CDR2 SQIVND (reference sequence). The CDR3 spans 16 residues. The junction had 6 bases not matched to a gene; V was cut back by 6 bases and J by 0 bases. Written as DNA, the CDR3 is TGTGCCAGTAGCCCCCCGACAGGGGGCTCTGGAAACACCATATATTTT. Encoded protein: CASSPPTGGSGNTIYF.

This clone was found many times. This chain links TRBV20-1 with TRBJ2-5, with D possibly TRBD1 on 5 matching bases. CDR3 length equals 11 residues. Trimming took 7 bases from V and 4 from J, leaving 10 bases between them. The germline V gene has CDR1 DFQATT and CDR2 SNEGSKA (reference sequence). The CDR3 sequence is CSGWQGETQYF. CDR3 DNA: TGCAGTGGGTGGCAGGGAGAGACCCAGTACTTC.

V and J are TRBV3-1 (or the pseudogene TRBV3-2) and TRBJ2-7; 10 bases match TRBD2. CDR3 length: 15 amino acids. Germline CDR1 and CDR2: LGHDT and YNNKEL (reference sequence). The trim removed 4 bases at V and 1 base at J, leaving 4 bases unmatched. The CDR3 sequence: CASSRLAGLSYEQYF. DNA for the CDR3: TGTGCCAGCAGCCGACTAGCGGGTCTATCCTACGAGCAGTACTTC.

This chain links TRBV7-3 with TRBJ2-3; 10 nucleotides match TRBD2. This CDR3 has 16 residues. The germline V gene encodes CDR1 SGHTA and CDR2 FQGTGA. With V trimmed by 5 bases and J by 5 bases, 10 bases remained unmatched. CDR3 DNA: TGTGCCAGCAGCGCCAGAATAGCGGGGGGAGTAGATACGCAGTATTTT. It encodes CASSARIAGGVDTQYF.

Here the CDR3 DNA reads TGTGCCAGCTCACCATCCCGGGACTCCGAGCAGTACTTC. Its protein is CASSPSRDSEQYF. This chain uses TRBV18 with TRBJ2-7, with a tentative D call TRBD2 (6 bases). Germline assignment: CDR1 KGHSH and CDR2 LQKENI. The V end was cut by 2 bases, the J end by 6 bases, with 11 bases between. This CDR3 contains 13 residues.

This sequence joins TRBV7-2 and TRBJ1-1; D is uncertain. This CDR3 spans 13 amino acids. The germline CDR1 and CDR2 sequences are SGHTA and FQGNSA. Trimming stripped 3 bases from V and 3 bases from J, with 8 bases between. For the CDR3, the DNA is TGTGCCAGCAGCTTCCAAACAGACACTGAAGCTTTCTTT. Translated, it gives CASSFQTDTEAFF.

This chain connects TRBV10-2 to TRBJ2-7, with 9 bases that match TRBD2. Germline CDR1 is WSHSY and CDR2 is SAAADI. The CDR3 totals 13 residues. The V gene end was trimmed by 6 bases and the J gene end by 5 bases; junction bases not matched to a gene: 5. DNA for the CDR3: TGCGCCAGCAGACAGCGGGGGGACAACGAGCAGTACTTC. Encoded protein: CASRQRGDNEQYF.